This paragraph reports one TCR beta chain. The sample originates from a study of blood T cell repertoires in COVID-19. Profiled with immunoSEQ multiplex PCR; TCRdb holds only in-frame clones, not every one. The sample has 310,000 or so clones, roughly 90% seen once. Per the germline V gene, CDR1 is SGHRS and CDR2 is YFSETQ. There are 13 residues in the CDR3. V was cut by 0 bases and J by 2 bases, with 5 bases left in between. The chain links TRBV5-1 to TRBJ1-1, with no clear D. The receptor was derived from a woman aged 25-40 years with COVID-19, enrolled during active disease. Input material: peripheral blood. The CDR3 sequence: CASSLAFNTEAFF. The CDR3 region has the DNA TGCGCCAGCAGCTTGGCCTTCAACACTGAAGCTTTCTTT.